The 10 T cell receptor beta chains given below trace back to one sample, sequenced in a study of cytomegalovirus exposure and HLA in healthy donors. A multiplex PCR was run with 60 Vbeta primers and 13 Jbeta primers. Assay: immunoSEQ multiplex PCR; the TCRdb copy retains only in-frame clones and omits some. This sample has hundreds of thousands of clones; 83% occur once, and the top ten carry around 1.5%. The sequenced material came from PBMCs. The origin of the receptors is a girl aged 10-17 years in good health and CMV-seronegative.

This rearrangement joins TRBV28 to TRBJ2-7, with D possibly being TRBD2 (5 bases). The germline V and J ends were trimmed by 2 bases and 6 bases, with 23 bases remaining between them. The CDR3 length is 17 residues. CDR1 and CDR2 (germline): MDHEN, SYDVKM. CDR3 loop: CASSLHPSTGRGSEQYF. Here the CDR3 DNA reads TGTGCCAGCAGTTTACACCCTTCGACTGGGCGTGGGAGCGAGCAGTACTTC.

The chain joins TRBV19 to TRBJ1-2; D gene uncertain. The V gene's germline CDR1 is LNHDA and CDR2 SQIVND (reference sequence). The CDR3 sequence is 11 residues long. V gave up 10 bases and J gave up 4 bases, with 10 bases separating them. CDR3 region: CAIQVGYGYTF. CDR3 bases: TGTGCCATCCAGGTGGGCTATGGCTACACCTTC.

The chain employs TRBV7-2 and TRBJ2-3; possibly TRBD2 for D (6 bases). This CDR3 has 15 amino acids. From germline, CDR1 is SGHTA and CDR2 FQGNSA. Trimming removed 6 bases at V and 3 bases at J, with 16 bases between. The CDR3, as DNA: TGTGCCAGCAGGTTCCGGGACTTTCTTACAGATACGCAGTATTTT. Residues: CASRFRDFLTDTQYF.

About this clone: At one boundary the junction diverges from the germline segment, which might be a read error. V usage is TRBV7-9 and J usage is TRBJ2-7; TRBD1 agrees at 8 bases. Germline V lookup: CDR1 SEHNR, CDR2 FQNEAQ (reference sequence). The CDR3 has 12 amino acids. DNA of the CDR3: TGTTCCAGCAGTCGGACAGGGATCGAGCAGTACTTC. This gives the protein CSSSRTGIEQYF.

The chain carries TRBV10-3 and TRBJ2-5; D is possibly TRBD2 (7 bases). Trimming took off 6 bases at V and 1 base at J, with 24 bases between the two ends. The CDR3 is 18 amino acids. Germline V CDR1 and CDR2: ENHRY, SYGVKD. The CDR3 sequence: CAISGWTSGEGGQETQYF. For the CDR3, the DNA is TGTGCCATCAGCGGTTGGACTAGTGGGGAGGGGGGCCAAGAGACCCAGTACTTC.

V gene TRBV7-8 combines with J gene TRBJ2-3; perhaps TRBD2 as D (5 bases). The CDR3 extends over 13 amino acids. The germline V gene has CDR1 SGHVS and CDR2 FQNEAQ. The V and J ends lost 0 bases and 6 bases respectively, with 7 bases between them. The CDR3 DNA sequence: TGTGCCAGCAGCTTAGCGAGGGCGGATACGCAGTATTTT. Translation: CASSLARADTQYF. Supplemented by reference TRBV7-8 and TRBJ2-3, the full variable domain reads GAGVSQSPRYKVAKRGQDVALRCDPISGHVSLFWYQQALGQGPEFLTYFQNEAQLDKSGLPSDRFFAERPEGSVSTLKIQRTQQEDSAVYLCASSLARADTQYFGPGTRLTVL.

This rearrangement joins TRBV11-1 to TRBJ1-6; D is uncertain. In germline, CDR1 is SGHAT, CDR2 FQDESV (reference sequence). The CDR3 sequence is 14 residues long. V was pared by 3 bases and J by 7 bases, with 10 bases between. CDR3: CASSLVQLNSPLHF. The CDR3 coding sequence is TGTGCCAGCAGCTTGGTACAGCTAAATTCACCCCTCCACTTT.

DNA of the CDR3: TGTGCCAGCAGTTTAATGGGGGGAACCTCTGGAAACACCATATATTTT. It translates to CASSLMGGTSGNTIYF. The V call is TRBV28, the J call TRBJ1-3; perhaps TRBD1 as D (5 bases). V lost 2 bases and J lost 0, with 11 bases in between. This CDR3 is built from 16 residues. The V gene's germline CDR1 is MDHEN and CDR2 SYDVKM.

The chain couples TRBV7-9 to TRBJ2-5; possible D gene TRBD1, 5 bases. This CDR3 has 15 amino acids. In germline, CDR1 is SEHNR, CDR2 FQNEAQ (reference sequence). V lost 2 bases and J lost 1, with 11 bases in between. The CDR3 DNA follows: TGTGCCAGCAGCTTAAGGGGTGCCCTCCAAGAGACCCAGTACTTC. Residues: CASSLRGALQETQYF.

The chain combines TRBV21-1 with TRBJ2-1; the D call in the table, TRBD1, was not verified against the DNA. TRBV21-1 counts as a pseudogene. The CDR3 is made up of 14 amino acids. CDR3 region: CASEGGFSANEQFF. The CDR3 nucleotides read TGTGCCAGCGAAGGGGGATTCAGTGCCAATGAGCAGTTCTTC.